The clone carrying this TCR beta chain has only a few counts. What it binds is unknown. These data come from a study of T cell repertoires in cytomegalovirus infection. Turning to the study itself: It was recently identified HLA-C-restricted and well-studied HLA-B-restricted CMV epitopes that the study used. Matching HLA type and CMV infection were both indicated by public TCR beta signatures. Study-wide results and limits: Summed frequency of shared TCR beta families picked out CMV carriers who also had the relevant HLA. The ex vivo response was dominated by HLA-C-restricted CMV-specific TCR beta clonotypes.

This CDR3 is 16 amino acids long. Germline V gene data show CDR1 as LGHNA and CDR2 as YNFKEQ. V shed 4 bases and J 7 bases; nucleotides not matched to a gene: 10. MiXCR, applied by TCRdb to the reads, yields one record per CDR3 protein. Here the sample spans some 800,000 distinct CDR3 sequences, 25% to 30% being singletons. The chain couples TRBV4-2 to TRBJ2-1; 10 bases map to TRBD2. The clonotype was recovered from a human donor in good health (CMV status not recorded). Some clones in this sample may be carry-over from other donors' samples. The input for sequencing was cultured CD8+ T cells from PBMCs, taken from culture after CMV antigen stimulation. The CDR3 sequence: CASSPSLAGGQNEQFF. The CDR3 nucleotides are TGTGCCAGCAGCCCTTCCTTAGCGGGGGGACAGAATGAGCAGTTCTTC.